This T cell receptor beta chain was obtained from a study of blood T cell repertoires in COVID-19. Only in-frame clones appear in the TCRdb table, and some are missing; sequencing was by immunoSEQ multiplex PCR. The repertoire holds about 97,000 clones, with around 88% as singletons. Germline CDR1 and CDR2: MDHEN and SYDVKM. V shed 6 bases, J shed 4 bases, and the junction held 5 bases outside the gene matches. The CDR3 length is 15 residues. What was sequenced was peripheral blood. The clonotype comes from a man aged 50 to 59 with COVID-19, enrolled during active disease. The chain couples TRBV28 to TRBJ2-2; 10 nucleotides match TRBD1. CDR3 sequence: CASSPGQGRTGELFF. CDR3 nucleotide sequence: TGTGCCAGCAGCCCGGGACAGGGGCGCACCGGGGAGCTGTTTTTT. The complete variable domain, with remaining parts taken from reference TRBV28 and TRBJ2-2, reads DVKVTQSSRYLVKRTGEKVFLECVQDMDHENMFWYRQDPGLGLRLIYFSYDVKMKEKGDIPEGYSVSREKKERFSLILESASTNQTSMYLCASSPGQGRTGELFFGEGSRLTVL.